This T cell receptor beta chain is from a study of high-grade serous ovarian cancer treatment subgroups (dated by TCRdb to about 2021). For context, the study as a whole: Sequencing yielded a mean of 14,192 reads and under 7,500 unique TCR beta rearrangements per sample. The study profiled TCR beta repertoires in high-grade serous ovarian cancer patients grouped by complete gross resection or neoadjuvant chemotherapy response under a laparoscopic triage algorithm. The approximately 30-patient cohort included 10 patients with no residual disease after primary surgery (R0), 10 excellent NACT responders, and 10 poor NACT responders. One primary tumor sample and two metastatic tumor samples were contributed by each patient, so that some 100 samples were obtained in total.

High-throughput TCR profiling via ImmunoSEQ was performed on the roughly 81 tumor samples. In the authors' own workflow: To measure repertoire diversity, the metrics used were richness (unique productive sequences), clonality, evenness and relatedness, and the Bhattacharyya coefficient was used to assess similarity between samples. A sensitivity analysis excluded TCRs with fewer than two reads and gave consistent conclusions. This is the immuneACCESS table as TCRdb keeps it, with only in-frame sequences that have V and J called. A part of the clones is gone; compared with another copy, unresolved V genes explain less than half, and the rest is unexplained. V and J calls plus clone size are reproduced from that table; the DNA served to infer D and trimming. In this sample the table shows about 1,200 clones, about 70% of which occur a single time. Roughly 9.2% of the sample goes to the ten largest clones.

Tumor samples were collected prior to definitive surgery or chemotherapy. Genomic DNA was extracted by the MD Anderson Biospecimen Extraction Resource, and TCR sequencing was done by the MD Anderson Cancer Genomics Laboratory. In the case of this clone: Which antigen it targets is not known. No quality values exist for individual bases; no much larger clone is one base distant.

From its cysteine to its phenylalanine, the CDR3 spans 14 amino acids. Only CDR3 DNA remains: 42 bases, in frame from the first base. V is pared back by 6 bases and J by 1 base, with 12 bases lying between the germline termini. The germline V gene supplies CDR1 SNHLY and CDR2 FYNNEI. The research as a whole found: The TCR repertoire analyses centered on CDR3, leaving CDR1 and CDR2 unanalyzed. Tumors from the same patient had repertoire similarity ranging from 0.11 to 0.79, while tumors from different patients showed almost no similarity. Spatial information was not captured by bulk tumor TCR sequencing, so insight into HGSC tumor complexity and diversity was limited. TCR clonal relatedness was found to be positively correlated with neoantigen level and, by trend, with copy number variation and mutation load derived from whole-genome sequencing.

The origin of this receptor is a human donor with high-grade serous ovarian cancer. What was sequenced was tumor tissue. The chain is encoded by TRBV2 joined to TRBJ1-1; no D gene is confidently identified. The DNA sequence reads TGTGCCAGCAGCCTCGGGCGGGGGAACACTGAAGCTTTCTTT. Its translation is CASSLGRGNTEAFF.